The T cell receptor (beta chain) described here comes from a study of vaccination and CD4 T cells after COVID-19. Study at large: Comprising six males and four females, the convalescent participants counted two Hispanic individuals among them.

Sequencing of DNA taken from cultured CD4+ T cells relied on the Oncomine TCR Beta short-read assay. TCRdb itself ran the PCR reads through MiXCR, one entry per CDR3 protein. Counted here are roughly 24,000 distinct CDR3 sequences, under 65% occurring once; the ten biggest clones make up roughly 2.8%. Treatment defined: roughly ten-day PBMC culture with coronavirus spike peptide pools or control peptides (ViraFEST assay). Once peptide pools had expanded antigen-specific T cells, ViraFEST sequenced TCRs. A remark on this clonotype: Its antigen remains unknown.

Between the trimmed V and J ends, which lost 9 bases and 4 bases, there was a span of 13 bases. CDR1 is MNHEY, CDR2 SVGEGT, per germline. The CDR3 length is 14 residues. The chain combines TRBV6-2 or TRBV6-3 with TRBJ1-6; D remains unclear. Sequencing was performed on CD4+ T cells from blood, cultured in vitro. The receptor comes from a human donor who had recovered from COVID-19. The CDR3 nucleotides read TGTGCCAGTAACGAGCGGAGTTATAATTCACCCCTCCACTTT. Amino acids: CASNERSYNSPLHF.